The rows below give T cell receptor beta chains drawn from one sample of a study of blood T cell repertoires in COVID-19. Measured with immunoSEQ multiplex PCR; TCRdb has only the in-frame clones, and not every one. The table shows under 300,000 clones, with about 88% occurring only once. Material for sequencing was PBMCs or T cells enriched from blood (not recorded which). The source of these receptors is a woman in her forties or fifties who had been exposed to COVID-19. Each CDR3 is given with its conserved first and last residue. Fields, in order: clone size, V gene, J gene, D gene, CDR3 DNA, CDR3 protein. A D gene is named only where the DNA matches it firmly. Clone size is given for some rows only: seen once, a few or many times, or a class if the clone is expanded.

once	TRBV29-1	TRBJ1-1	TRBD1	TGCAGCGTTGAAGCCCCGACAGGGGGATTGAACACTGAAGCTTTCTTT	CSVEAPTGGLNTEAFF
-	TRBV3-1/TRBV3-2	TRBJ1-1	TRBD1	TGTGCCAGCACCCCTGGGACAGGGGGTAGTAGGACTGAAGCTTTCTTT	CASTPGTGGSRTEAFF
-	TRBV6-6	TRBJ2-1	TRBD2	TGTGCCAGCAGTGGCGGGACCGCGGGGAGGGATGAGCAGTTCTTC	CASSGGTAGRDEQFF
-	TRBV6-5	TRBJ2-7	-	TGTGCCAGCAGTTACGGGGGGGCCAAGATCGAGCAGTACTTC	CASSYGGAKIEQYF
few	TRBV27	TRBJ1-6	-	TGTGCCAGCAGTCTGGGGGCCTCCTATAATTCACCCCTCCACTTT	CASSLGASYNSPLHF
-	TRBV5-5	TRBJ2-2	-	TGTGCCAGCAGCTTCGCTGGGGCGGGGAACGGGGAGCTGTTTTTT	CASSFAGAGNGELFF
once	TRBV6-5	TRBJ1-2	-	TGTGCCAGCAGTTACTCGGGCAGAAGAAGCTATGGCTACACCTTC	CASSYSGRRSYGYTF
-	TRBV19	TRBJ1-1	TRBD1	TGTGCCAGTAGTACTGGGACAGGGGGCACTGAAGCTTTCTTT	CASSTGTGGTEAFF
-	TRBV7-8	TRBJ2-1	-	TGTGCCAGCAGCTTATCGAGGTACGGGCGGGGGCAGTTCTTC	CASSLSRYGRGQFF
-	TRBV15	TRBJ1-1	-	TGTGCCACCAGCAGTGACTTTACCAGGGTGAACACTGAAGCTTTCTTT	CATSSDFTRVNTEAFF
once	TRBV13	TRBJ2-5	-	TGTGCCAGCAGCTTCACTAGTCGCGAGACCCAGTACTTC	CASSFTSRETQYF
-	TRBV7-8	TRBJ2-3	-	TGTGCCAGCAGCCCTCGAAGGGCGGGGGCCGACACAGATACGCAGTATTTT	CASSPRRAGADTDTQYF
-	TRBV7-9	TRBJ1-2	-	TGTGCCAGCAGCCCTAGGACAGACACCTATGGCTACACCTTC	CASSPRTDTYGYTF
once	TRBV3-1/TRBV3-2	TRBJ1-3	-	TGTGCCAGCCGACTCGGACACTCTGGAAACACCATATATTTT	CASRLGHSGNTIYF
-	TRBV27	TRBJ2-5	-	TGTGCCAGCCGGGACATACAAGAGACCCAGTACTTC	CASRDIQETQYF
-	TRBV2	TRBJ1-6	TRBD1	TGTGCCAGCAGTTCCCTCCGGGGACAGGGCTCGGCACCCCTCCACTTT	CASSSLRGQGSAPLHF
-	TRBV5-1	TRBJ2-2	-	TGCGCCAGCTCCGTGGGCAGGGCCACCGGGGAGCTGTTTTTT	CASSVGRATGELFF
-	TRBV10-3	TRBJ1-2	-	TGTGCCTCGGCCGGGGGATTCGCAGGCTACACCTTC	CASAGGFAGYTF
-	TRBV21-1	TRBJ2-7	-	TGTGCCAGCAGCAGAGTAAGAGACCGGGACAGGGGGCGTTACGAGCAGTACTTC	CASSRVRDRDRGRYEQYF
-	TRBV19	TRBJ1-5	TRBD1	TGTGCCAGTAGCCCCGGGACAGGGGGCAATCAGCCCCAGCATTTT	CASSPGTGGNQPQHF
-	TRBV7-9	TRBJ2-5	-	TGTGCCAGCAGCCCTAGGGGGGGGGAAGAGACCCAGTACTTC	CASSPRGGEETQYF
-	TRBV11-3	TRBJ2-2	-	TGTGCCAGCAGCTCCCAAGGCGGGGGGGAGCTGTTTTTT	CASSSQGGGELFF
-	TRBV29-1	TRBJ1-1	-	TGCAGCGTGGGCCTGAACATTGAAGCTTTCTTT	CSVGLNIEAFF
-	TRBV2	TRBJ1-1	-	TGTGCCAGCAGTGCGGGGATCGGCACTGAAGCTTTCTTT	CASSAGIGTEAFF
-	TRBV5-4	TRBJ1-1	-	TGTGCCAGCAGCCGGGTGAACACTGAAGCTTTCTTT	CASSRVNTEAFF
-	TRBV2	TRBJ1-2	-	TGTGCCAGCAGTGAAGACGGTAACTATGGCTACACCTTC	CASSEDGNYGYTF
-	TRBV5-1	TRBJ2-5	TRBD2	TGCGCCAGCAGATGGACTAGCGGGGAAGAGACCCAGTACTTC	CASRWTSGEETQYF
once	TRBV19	TRBJ2-1	TRBD1	TGTGCCAGTAGCGGCCGGGACAGGGCCTACAATGAGCAGTTCTTC	CASSGRDRAYNEQFF
-	TRBV7-2	TRBJ1-5	-	TGTGCCAGCAGCTTAGCGACGGGGTCTCATCAGCCCCAGCATTTT	CASSLATGSHQPQHF
-	TRBV7-2	TRBJ2-7	TRBD1	TGTGCCAGCAGCCCGACAGGGGTCGACTACGAGCAGTACTTC	CASSPTGVDYEQYF
-	TRBV27	TRBJ1-2	-	TGTGCCAGCAGCCGTAGCAGGGCTAACTATGGCTACACCTTC	CASSRSRANYGYTF
-	TRBV2	TRBJ2-7	-	TGTGCCAGCTCTTCGGGTAGGCTCGACTTCTACGAGCAGTACTTC	CASSSGRLDFYEQYF
-	TRBV10-1	TRBJ2-5	-	TGCGCCAGCAGTGAAAGGCAGGGGGGAGAGACCCAGTACTTC	CASSERQGGETQYF
-	TRBV3-1/TRBV3-2	TRBJ1-1	-	TGTGCCAGCAGCCAAGGGACTTTCACTGAAGCTTTCTTT	CASSQGTFTEAFF
-	TRBV3-1/TRBV3-2	TRBJ1-6	TRBD1	TGTGCCAGCAGCCGCACAGGGGTTAATTCACCCCTCCACTTT	CASSRTGVNSPLHF
-	TRBV19	TRBJ2-1	TRBD2	TGTGCCAGTAGTATAGAGGTGGGACTAGCTCCCCCTAGTAGTGAGCAGTTCTTC	CASSIEVGLAPPSSEQFF
-	TRBV28	TRBJ1-6	TRBD1	TGTGCCAGCAGTTTATCTCCTAACAGGGGTCCCTATTCACCCCTCCACTTT	CASSLSPNRGPYSPLHF
-	TRBV28	TRBJ1-1	-	TGTGCCAGCGCAGGGGTTTCAGCTTTCTTT	CASAGVSAFF
few	TRBV2	TRBJ1-5	TRBD1	TGTGCCAGCAGCGCCGAAGGACAGGGTAGTGGGCAGCCCCAGCATTTT	CASSAEGQGSGQPQHF
-	TRBV9	TRBJ2-3	-	TGTGCCAGCAGCTCGTGGCTCGGGGCAGATACGCAGTATTTT	CASSSWLGADTQYF
-	TRBV28	TRBJ2-1	-	TGTGCCAGCACCCAAACAGGGATGAGCTCCTACAATGAGCAGTTCTTC	CASTQTGMSSYNEQFF
-	TRBV5-1	TRBJ2-2	TRBD2	TGCGCCAGCAGCTTGACTAGCGGGGGGGCCTTCACCGGGGAGCTGTTTTTT	CASSLTSGGAFTGELFF
-	TRBV27	TRBJ2-7	-	TGTGCCAGCAGTTTGCGGGCCCGAGGTTTCTCCAGCTACGAGCAGTACTTC	CASSLRARGFSSYEQYF
-	TRBV4-1	TRBJ2-5	-	TGCGCCAGCAGCCAGGGCCACCCAGAGACCCAGTACTTC	CASSQGHPETQYF
-	TRBV7-9	TRBJ2-3	TRBD2	TGTGCCAGCACCAAAAACCCCCCTACGATCGGGGGGGCGGGAGATACGCAGTATTTT	CASTKNPPTIGGAGDTQYF
-	TRBV3-1/TRBV3-2	TRBJ2-7	TRBD2	TGTGCCAGCAGCCCCAGGACTAGCGGGTGGGGAGCAGGGAACGAGCAGTACTTC	CASSPRTSGWGAGNEQYF
few	TRBV19	TRBJ1-1	-	TGTGCCAGTAGCAGGGACACACACACTGAAGCTTTCTTT	CASSRDTHTEAFF
once	TRBV6-5	TRBJ2-1	-	TGTGCCAGCAGCCTTGGACGGGGAACTTACAATGAGCAGTTCTTC	CASSLGRGTYNEQFF
-	TRBV10-2	TRBJ1-5	-	TGCGCCAGCAGTGGCCCGTCCCAGAGCCCAGGGGGCAATCAGCCCCAGCATTTT	CASSGPSQSPGGNQPQHF
-	TRBV12-3/TRBV12-4	TRBJ1-5	TRBD1	TGTGCCAGCAGCCCCAGGGGGCAGCCCCAGCATTTT	CASSPRGQPQHF
-	TRBV28	TRBJ1-4	-	TGTGCCAGCAGGGTTAGTAATGAAAAACTGTTTTTT	CASRVSNEKLFF
few	TRBV6-1	TRBJ1-2	-	TGTGCCAGCAGTGATCTGGGGAGGGGCTACACCTTC	CASSDLGRGYTF